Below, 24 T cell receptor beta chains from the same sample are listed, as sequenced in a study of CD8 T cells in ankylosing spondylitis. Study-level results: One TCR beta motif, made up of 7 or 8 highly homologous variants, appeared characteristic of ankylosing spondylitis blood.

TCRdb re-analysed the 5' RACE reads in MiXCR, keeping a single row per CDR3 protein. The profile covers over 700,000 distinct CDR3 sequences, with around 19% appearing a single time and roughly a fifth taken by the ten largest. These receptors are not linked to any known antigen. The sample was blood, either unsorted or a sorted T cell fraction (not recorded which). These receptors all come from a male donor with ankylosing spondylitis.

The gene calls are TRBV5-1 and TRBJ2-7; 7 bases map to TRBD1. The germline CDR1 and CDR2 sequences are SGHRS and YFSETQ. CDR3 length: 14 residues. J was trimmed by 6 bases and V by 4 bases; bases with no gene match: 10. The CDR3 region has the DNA TGCGCCAGCAGCCTAATGACAGGGCCCGCCGAGCAGTACTTC. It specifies CASSLMTGPAEQYF.

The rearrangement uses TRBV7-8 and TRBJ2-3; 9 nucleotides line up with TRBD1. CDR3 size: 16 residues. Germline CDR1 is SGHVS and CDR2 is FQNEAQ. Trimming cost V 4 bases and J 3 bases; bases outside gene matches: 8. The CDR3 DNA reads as TGTGCCAGCAGCTCAGGGGTGGGACAGGGAACAGATACGCAGTATTTT. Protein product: CASSSGVGQGTDTQYF.

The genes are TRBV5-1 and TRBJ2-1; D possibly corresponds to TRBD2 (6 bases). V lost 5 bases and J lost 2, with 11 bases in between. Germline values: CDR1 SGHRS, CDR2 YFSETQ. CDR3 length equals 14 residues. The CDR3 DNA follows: TGCGCCAGCAGTACGGGAGACGCCTACAATGAGCAGTTCTTC. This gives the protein CASSTGDAYNEQFF.

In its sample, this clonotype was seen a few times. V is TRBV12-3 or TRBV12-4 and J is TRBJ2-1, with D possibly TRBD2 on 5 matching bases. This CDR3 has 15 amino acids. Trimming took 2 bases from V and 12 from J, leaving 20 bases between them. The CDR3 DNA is TGTGCCAGCAGTTTACAGGACTTGGGATCGGGTGGGCAGTTCTTC. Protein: CASSLQDLGSGGQFF.

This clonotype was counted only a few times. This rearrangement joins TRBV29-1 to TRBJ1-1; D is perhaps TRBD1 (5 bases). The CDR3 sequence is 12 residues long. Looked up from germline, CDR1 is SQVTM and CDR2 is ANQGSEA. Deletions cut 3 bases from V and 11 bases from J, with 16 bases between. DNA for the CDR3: TGCAGCGTTGAGGAGGGAGGGGAGCGTGCTTTCTTT. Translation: CSVEEGGERAFF.

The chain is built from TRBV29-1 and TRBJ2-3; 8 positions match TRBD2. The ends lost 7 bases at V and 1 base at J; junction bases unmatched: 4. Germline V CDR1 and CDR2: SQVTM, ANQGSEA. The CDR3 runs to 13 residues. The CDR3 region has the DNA TGCAGCGCTGTTAGCGGGGGCACAGATACGCAGTATTTT. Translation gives CSAVSGGTDTQYF.

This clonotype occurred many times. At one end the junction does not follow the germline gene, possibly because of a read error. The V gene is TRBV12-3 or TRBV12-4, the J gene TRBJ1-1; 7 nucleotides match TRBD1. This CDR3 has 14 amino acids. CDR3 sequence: CASSTRQGNTEAFF. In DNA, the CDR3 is TGCGCCAGCAGCACCCGACAGGGGAACACTGAAGCTTTCTTT.

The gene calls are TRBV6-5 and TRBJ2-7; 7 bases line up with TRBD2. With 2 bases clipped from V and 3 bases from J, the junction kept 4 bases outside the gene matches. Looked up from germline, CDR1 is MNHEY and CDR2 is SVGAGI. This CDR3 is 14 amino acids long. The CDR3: CASSYLADDYEQYF. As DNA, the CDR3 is TGTGCCAGCAGTTACCTAGCGGATGACTACGAGCAGTACTTC.

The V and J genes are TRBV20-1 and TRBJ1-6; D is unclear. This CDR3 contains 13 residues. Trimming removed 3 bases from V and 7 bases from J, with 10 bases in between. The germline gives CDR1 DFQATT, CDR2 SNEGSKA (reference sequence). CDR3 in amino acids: CSARRVTNSPLHF. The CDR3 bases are TGCAGTGCTAGGAGGGTTACGAATTCACCCCTCCACTTT.

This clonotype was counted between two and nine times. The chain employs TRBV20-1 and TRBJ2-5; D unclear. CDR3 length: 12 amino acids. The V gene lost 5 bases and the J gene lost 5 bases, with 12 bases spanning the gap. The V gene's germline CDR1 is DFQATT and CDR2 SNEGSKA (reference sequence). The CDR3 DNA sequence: TGCAGTGCTGACCGTTTGGGTGAGACCCAGTACTTC. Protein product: CSADRLGETQYF.

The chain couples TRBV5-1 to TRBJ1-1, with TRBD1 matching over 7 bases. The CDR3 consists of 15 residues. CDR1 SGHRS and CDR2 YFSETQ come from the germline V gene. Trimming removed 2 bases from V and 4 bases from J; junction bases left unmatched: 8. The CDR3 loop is CASSLGTVGFTEAFF. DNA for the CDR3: TGCGCCAGCAGCTTAGGGACAGTCGGTTTCACTGAAGCTTTCTTT.

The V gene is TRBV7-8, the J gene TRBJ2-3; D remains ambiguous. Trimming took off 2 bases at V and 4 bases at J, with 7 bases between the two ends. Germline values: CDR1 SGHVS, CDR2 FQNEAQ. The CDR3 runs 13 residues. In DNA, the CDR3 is TGTGCCAGCAGCTTAAACTTCCCAGATACGCAGTATTTT. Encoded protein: CASSLNFPDTQYF.

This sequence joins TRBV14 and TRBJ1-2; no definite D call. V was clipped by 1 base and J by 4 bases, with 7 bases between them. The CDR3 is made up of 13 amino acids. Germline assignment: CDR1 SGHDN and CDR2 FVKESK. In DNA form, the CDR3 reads TGTGCCAGCAGCCAAGGAGTCCTCTATGGCTACACCTTC. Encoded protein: CASSQGVLYGYTF.

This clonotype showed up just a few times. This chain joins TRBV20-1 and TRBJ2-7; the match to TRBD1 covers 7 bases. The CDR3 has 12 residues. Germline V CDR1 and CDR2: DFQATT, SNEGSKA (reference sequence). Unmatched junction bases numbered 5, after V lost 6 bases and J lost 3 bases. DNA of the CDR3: TGCAGTGCCACCGGGACAGACTACGAGCAGTACTTC. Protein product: CSATGTDYEQYF.

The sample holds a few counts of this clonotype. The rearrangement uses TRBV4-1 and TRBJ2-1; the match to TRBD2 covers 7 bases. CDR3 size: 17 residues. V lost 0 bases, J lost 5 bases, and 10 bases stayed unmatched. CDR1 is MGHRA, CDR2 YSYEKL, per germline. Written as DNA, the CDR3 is TGCGCCAGCAGCCAAGATAAGGGGCTAGCGGATAACAATGAGCAGTTCTTC. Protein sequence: CASSQDKGLADNNEQFF.

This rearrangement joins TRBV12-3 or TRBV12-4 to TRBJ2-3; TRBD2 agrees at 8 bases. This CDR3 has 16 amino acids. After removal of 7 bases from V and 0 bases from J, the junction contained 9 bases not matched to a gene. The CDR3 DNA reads TGTGCCAGCAAGAATTCAGCGGGGGCGAGCACAGATACGCAGTATTTT. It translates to CASKNSAGASTDTQYF.

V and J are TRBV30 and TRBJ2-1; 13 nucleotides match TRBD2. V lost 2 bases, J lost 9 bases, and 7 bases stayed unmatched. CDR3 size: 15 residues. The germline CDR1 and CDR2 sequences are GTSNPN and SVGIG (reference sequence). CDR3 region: CAWSTTSGGAVEQFF. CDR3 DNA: TGTGCCTGGAGTACCACTAGCGGGGGGGCGGTTGAGCAGTTCTTC.

The CDR3 region is CSARGSGAETQYF. The CDR3 nucleotides read TGCAGTGCTAGGGGAAGCGGGGCAGAGACCCAGTACTTC. The chain uses TRBV20-1 and TRBJ2-5; 7 bases agree with TRBD2. The CDR3 is 13 amino acids. CDR1 is DFQATT and CDR2 is SNEGSKA in the germline V gene (reference sequence). V lost 3 bases, J lost 4 bases, and 5 bases stayed unmatched.

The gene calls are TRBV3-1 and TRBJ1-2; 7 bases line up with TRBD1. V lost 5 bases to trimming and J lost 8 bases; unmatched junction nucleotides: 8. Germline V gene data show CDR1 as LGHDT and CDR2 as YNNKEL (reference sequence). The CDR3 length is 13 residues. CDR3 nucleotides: TGTGCCAGCAGCTCGGGACAGTTGCGGGGCTACACCTTC. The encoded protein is CASSSGQLRGYTF. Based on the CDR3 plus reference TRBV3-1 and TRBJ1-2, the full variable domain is DTAVSQTPKYLVTQMGNDKSIKCEQNLGHDTMYWYKQDSKKFLKIMFSYNNKELIINETVPNRFSPKSPDKAHLNLHINSLELGDSAVYFCASSSGQLRGYTFGSGTRLTVV.

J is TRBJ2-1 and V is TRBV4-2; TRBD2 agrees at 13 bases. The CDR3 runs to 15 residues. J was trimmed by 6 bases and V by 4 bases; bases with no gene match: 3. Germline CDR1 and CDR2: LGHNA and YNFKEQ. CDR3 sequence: CASSPLAGGGNEQFF. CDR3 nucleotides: TGTGCCAGCAGCCCACTAGCGGGGGGGGGCAATGAGCAGTTCTTC.

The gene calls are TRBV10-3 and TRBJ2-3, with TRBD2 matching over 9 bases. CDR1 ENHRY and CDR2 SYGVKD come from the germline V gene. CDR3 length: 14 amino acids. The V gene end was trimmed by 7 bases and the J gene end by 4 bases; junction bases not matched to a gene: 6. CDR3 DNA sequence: TGTGCCATCAATCCTGGACTAGCGTCAGATACGCAGTATTTT. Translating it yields CAINPGLASDTQYF.

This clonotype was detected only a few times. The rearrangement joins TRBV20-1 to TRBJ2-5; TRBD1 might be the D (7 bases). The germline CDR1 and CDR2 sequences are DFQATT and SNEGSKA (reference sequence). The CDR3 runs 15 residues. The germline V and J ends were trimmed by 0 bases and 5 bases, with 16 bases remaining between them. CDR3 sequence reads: CSARDLDRAGETQYF. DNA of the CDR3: TGCAGTGCTAGAGATCTCGACAGGGCGGGGGAGACCCAGTACTTC.

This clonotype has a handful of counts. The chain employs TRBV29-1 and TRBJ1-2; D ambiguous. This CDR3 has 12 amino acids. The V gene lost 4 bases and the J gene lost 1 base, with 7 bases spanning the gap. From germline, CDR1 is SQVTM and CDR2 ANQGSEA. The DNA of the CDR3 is TGCAGCGTTGGAACGGGTAACTATGGCTACACCTTC. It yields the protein CSVGTGNYGYTF.

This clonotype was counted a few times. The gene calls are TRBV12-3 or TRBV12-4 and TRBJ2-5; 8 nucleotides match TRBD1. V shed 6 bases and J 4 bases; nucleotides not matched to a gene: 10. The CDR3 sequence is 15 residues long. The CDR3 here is CASSGRTGLVETQYF. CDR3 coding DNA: TGTGCCAGCAGCGGCAGGACAGGGCTGGTAGAGACCCAGTACTTC.